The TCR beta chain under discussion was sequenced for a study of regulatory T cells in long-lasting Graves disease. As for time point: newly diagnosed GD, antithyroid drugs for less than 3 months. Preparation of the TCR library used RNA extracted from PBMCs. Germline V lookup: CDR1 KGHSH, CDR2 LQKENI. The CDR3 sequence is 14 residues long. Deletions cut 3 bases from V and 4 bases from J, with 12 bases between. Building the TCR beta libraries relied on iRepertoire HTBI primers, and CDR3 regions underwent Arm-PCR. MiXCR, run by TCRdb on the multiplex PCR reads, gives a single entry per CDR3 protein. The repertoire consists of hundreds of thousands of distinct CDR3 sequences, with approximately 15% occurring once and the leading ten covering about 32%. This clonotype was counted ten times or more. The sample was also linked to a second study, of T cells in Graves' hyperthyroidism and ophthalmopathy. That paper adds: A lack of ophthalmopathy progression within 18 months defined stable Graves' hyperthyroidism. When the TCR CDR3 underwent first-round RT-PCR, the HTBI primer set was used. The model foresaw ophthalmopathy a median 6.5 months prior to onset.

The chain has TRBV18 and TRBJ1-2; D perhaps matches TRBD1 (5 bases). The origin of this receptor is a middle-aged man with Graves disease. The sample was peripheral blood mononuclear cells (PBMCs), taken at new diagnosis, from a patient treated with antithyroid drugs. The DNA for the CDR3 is TGTGCCAGCTCACCGTCCCGGGACGGCTATGGCTACACCTTC. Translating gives CASSPSRDGYGYTF.